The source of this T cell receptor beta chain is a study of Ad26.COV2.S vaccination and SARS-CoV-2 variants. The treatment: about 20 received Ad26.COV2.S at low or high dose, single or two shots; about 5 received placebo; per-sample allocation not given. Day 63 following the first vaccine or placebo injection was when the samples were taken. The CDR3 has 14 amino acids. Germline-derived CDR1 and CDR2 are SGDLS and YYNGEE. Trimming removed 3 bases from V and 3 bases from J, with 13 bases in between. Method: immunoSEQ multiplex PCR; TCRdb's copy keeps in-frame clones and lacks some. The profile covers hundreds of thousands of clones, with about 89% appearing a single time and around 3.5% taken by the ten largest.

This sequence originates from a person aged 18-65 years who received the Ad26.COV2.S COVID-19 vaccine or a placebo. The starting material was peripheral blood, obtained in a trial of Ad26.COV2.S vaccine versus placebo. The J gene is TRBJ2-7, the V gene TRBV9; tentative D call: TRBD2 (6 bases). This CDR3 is CASSAGGRSYEQYF. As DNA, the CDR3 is TGTGCCAGCAGCGCCGGGGGACGGAGCTACGAGCAGTACTTC. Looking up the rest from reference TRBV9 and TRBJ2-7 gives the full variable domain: DSGVTQTPKHLITATGQRVTLRCSPRSGDLSVYWYQQSLDQGLQFLIQYYNGEERAKGNILERFSAQQFPDLHSELNLSSLELGDSALYFCASSAGGRSYEQYFGPGTRLTVT.